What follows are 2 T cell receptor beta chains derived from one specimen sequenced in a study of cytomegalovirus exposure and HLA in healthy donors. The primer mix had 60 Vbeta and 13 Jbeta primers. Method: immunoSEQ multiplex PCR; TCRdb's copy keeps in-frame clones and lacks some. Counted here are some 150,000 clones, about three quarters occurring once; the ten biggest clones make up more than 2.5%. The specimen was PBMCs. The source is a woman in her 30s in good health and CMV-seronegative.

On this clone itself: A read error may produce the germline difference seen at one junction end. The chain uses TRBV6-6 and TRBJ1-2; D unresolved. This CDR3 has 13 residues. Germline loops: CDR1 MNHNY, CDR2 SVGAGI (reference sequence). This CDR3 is CASSSPSDSGYPF. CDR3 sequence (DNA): TGTGCCAGCAGTTCCCCCAGCGACTCTGGCTACCCCTTC.

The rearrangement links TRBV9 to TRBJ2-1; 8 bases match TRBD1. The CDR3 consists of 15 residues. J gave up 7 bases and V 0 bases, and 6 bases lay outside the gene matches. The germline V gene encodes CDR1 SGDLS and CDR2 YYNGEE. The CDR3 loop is CASSVGAGGINEQFF. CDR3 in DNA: TGTGCCAGCAGCGTAGGGGCAGGGGGCATAAATGAGCAGTTCTTC.